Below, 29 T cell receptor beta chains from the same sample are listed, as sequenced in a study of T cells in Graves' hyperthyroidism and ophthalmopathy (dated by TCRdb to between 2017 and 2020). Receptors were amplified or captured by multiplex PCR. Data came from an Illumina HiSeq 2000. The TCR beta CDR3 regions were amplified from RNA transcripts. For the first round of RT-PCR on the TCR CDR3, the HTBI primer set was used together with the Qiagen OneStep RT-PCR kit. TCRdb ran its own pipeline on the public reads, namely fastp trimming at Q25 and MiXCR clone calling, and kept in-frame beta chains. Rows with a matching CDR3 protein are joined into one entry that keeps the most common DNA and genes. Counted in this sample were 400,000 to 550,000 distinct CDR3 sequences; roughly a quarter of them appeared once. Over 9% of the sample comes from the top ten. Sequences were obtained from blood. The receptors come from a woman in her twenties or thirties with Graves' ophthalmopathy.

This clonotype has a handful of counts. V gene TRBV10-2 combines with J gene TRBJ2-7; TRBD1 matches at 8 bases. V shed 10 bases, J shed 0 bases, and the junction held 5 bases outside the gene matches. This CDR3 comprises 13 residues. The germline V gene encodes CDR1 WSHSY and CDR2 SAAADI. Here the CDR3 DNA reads TGCGCCATCGGACAGGGAAGCTCCTACGAGCAGTACTTC. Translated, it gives CAIGQGSSYEQYF.

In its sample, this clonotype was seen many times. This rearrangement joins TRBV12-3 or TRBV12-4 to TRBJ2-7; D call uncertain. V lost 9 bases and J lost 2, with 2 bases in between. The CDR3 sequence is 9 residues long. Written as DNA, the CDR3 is TGTGCCAGGACCTACGAGCAGTACTTC. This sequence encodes CARTYEQYF.

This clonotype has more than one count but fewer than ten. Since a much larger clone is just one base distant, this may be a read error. The CDR3 sequence: CASSYDGRGHTEACF. The DNA for the CDR3 is TGTGCCAGCAGTTACGATGGCAGGGGGCATACTGAAGCTTGCTTT. The V call is TRBV6-2 or TRBV6-3, the J call TRBJ1-1; TRBD1 agrees at 8 bases. The CDR3 has 15 residues. Germline V CDR1 and CDR2: MNHEY, SVGEGT.

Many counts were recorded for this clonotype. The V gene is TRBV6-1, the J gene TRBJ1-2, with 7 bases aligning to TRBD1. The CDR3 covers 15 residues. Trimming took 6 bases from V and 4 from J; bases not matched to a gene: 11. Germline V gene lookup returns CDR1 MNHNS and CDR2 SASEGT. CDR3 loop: CASSDVLTGPYGYTF. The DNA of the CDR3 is TGTGCCAGCAGCGACGTCCTGACAGGGCCCTATGGCTACACCTTC.

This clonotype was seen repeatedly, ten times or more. The CDR3, as DNA: TGTGCCAGCAGCGGGGGCCATTCTGGAAACACCATATATTTT. Protein sequence: CASSGGHSGNTIYF. The chain carries TRBV2 and TRBJ1-3; weak D call: TRBD1 (6 bases). V gave up 6 bases and J gave up 1 base, with 10 bases separating them. The CDR3 sequence is 14 residues long. Germline values: CDR1 SNHLY, CDR2 FYNNEI. The entire variable domain, with the rest obtained from reference TRBV2 and TRBJ1-3, is as follows: EPEVTQTPSHQVTQMGQEVILRCVPISNHLYFYWYRQILGQKVEFLVSFYNNEISEKSEIFDDQFSVERPDGSNFTLKIRSTKLEDSAMYFCASSGGHSGNTIYFGEGSWLTVV.

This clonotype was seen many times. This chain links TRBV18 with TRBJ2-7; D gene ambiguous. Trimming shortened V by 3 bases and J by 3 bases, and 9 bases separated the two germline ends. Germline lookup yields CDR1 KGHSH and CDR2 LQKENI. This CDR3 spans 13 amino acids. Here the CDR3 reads CASSPGLNYEQYF. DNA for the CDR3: TGTGCCAGCTCACCGGGTCTTAACTACGAGCAGTACTTC.

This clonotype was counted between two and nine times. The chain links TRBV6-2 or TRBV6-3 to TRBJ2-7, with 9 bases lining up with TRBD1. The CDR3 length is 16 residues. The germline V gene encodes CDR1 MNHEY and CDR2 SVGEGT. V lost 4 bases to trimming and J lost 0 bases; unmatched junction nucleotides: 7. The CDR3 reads CASSSPGQGSSYEQYF. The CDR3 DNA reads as TGTGCCAGCAGTTCCCCCGGACAGGGGTCCTCCTACGAGCAGTACTTC.

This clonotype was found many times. DNA for the CDR3: TGCAGTGCTAGAGATTATACTCGACAGATGGACACTGAAGCTTTCTTT. Translation gives CSARDYTRQMDTEAFF. V gene TRBV20-1 combines with J gene TRBJ1-1; D is possibly TRBD1 (5 bases). V lost 0 bases and J lost 3, with 17 bases in between. This CDR3 region has 16 residues. Germline CDR1 reads DFQATT; CDR2 reads SNEGSKA (reference sequence).

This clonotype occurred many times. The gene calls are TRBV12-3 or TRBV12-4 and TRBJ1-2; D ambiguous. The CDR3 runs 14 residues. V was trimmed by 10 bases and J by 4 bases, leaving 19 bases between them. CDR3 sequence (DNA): TGTGCCACACAGCTGATAGGAGGGATCTATGGCTACACCTTC. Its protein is CATQLIGGIYGYTF.

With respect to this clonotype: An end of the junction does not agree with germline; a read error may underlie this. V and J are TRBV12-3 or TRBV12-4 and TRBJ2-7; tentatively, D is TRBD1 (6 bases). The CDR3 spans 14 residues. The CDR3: CASRGPGTQGIVDF. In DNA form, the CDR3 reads TGTGCCAGCAGAGGACCTGGGACACAAGGCATCGTGGACTTC.

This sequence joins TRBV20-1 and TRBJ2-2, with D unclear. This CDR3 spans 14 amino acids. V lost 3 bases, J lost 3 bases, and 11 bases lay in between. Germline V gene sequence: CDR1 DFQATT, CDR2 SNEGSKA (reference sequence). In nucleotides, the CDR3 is TGCAGTGCTAGTTTGGGATCGGACACCGGGGAGCTGTTTTTT. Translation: CSASLGSDTGELFF.

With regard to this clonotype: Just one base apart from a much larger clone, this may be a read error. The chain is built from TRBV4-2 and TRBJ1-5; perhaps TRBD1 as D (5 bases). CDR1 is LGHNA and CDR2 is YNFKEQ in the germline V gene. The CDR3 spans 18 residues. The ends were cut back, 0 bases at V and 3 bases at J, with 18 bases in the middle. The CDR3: CASSQDGGVGGNNQPQHF. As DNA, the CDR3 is TGTGCCAGCAGCCAAGACGGGGGAGTAGGTGGAAACAATCAGCCCCAGCATTTT.

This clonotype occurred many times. For the CDR3, the DNA is TGTGCCAGCAGTTTAACGCGGGACGGCGAGCAGTACTTC. Translation gives CASSLTRDGEQYF. The V and J genes are TRBV28 and TRBJ2-7; tentative D call: TRBD2 (6 bases). Germline V lookup: CDR1 MDHEN, CDR2 SYDVKM. This CDR3 is built from 13 residues. The V end was cut by 2 bases, the J end by 6 bases, with 11 bases between.

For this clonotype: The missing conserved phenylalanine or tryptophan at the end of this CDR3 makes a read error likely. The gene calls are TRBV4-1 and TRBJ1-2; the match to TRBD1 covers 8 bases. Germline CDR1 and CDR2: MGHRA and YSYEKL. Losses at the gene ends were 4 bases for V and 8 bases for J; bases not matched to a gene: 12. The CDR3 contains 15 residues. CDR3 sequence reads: CASSPRDRYQEGYTL. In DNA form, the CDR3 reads TGCGCCAGCAGCCCCCGGGACAGGTACCAGGAAGGCTACACCTTA.

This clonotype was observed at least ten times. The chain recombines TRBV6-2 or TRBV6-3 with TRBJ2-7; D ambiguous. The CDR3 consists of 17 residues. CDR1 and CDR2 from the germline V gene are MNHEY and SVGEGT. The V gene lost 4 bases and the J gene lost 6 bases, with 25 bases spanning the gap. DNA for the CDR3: TGTGCCAGCAGTTTCCCAGGCAGCTTACCGAAAGCTCCCGAGCAGTACTTC. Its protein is CASSFPGSLPKAPEQYF.

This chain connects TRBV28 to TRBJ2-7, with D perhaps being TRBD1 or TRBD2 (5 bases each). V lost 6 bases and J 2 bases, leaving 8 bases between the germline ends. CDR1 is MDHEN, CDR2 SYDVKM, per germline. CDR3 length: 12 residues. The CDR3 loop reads CASRWGTYEQYF. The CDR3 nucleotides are TGTGCCAGCAGGTGGGGGACCTACGAGCAGTACTTC.

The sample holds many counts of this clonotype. The CDR3 nucleotides read TGTGCCAGCAGCTTATCAACACAGGGAAACTATGGCTACACCTTC. Its translation: CASSLSTQGNYGYTF. This chain uses TRBV7-8 with TRBJ1-2; a possible D gene is TRBD1 (6 bases). Per germline, CDR1 SGHVS and CDR2 FQNEAQ. The V and J ends lost 2 bases and 2 bases respectively, with 12 bases between them. The CDR3 length is 15 residues.

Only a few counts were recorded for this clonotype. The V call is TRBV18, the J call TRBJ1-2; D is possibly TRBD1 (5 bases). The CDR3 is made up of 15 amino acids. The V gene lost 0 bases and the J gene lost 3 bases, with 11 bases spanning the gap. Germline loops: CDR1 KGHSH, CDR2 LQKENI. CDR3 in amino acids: CASSPPARGDYGYTF. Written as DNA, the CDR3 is TGTGCCAGCTCACCACCGGCCAGAGGGGACTATGGCTACACCTTC.

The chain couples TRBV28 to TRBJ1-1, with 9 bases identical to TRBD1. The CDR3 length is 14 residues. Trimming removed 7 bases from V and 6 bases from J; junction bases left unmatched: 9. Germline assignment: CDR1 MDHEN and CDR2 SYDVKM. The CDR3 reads CASTPQGALAEAFF. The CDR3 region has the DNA TGTGCCAGCACCCCACAGGGGGCGTTAGCTGAAGCTTTCTTT.

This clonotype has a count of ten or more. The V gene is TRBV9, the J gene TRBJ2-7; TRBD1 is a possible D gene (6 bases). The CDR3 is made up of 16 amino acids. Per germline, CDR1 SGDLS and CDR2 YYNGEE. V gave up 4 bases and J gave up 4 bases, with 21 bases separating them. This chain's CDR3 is CASSFNPRDNVYEQYF. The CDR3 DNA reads TGTGCCAGCAGCTTCAATCCCCGGGACAATGTATACGAGCAGTACTTC.

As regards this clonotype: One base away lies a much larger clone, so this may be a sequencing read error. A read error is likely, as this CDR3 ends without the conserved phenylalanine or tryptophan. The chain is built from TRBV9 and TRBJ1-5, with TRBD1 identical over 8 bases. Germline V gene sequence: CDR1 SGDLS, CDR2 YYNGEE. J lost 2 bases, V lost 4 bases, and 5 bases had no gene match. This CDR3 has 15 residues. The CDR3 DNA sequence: TGTGCCAGCAGCCTACAGGGGGAGGGCAATCAGCCCCAGCATTTG. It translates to CASSLQGEGNQPQHL.

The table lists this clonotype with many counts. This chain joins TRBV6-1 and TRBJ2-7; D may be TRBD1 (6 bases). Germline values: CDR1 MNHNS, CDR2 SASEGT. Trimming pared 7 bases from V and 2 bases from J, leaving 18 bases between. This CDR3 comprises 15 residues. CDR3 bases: TGTGCCAGCACCCGACAGGCAAAGGGCACCTACGAGCAGTACTTC. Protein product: CASTRQAKGTYEQYF.

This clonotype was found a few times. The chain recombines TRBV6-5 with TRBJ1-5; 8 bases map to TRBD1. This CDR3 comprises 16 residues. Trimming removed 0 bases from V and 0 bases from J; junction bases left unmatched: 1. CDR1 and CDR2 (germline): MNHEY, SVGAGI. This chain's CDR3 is CASSYSTGDSNQPQHF. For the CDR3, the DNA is TGTGCCAGCAGTTACTCGACAGGGGATAGCAATCAGCCCCAGCATTTT.

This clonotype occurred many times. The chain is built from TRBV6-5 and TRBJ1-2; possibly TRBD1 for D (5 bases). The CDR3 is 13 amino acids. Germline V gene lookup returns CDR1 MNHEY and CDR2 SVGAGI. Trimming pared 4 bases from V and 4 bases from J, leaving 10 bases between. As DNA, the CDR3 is TGTGCCAGCAGTTCCGGACACTTCTATGGCTACACCTTC. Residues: CASSSGHFYGYTF.

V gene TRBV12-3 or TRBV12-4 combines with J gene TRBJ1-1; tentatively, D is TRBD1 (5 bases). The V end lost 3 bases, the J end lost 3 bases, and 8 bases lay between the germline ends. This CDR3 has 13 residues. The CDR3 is CASSFRQYTEAFF. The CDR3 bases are TGTGCCAGCAGTTTTAGACAGTACACTGAAGCTTTCTTT.

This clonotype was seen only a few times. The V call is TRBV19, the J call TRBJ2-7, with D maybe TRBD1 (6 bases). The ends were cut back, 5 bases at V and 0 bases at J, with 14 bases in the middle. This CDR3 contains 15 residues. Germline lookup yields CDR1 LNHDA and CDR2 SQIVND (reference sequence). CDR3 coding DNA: TGTGCCAGTAGTCCCTTCGGACAGAGCTCCTACGAGCAGTACTTC. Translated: CASSPFGQSSYEQYF.

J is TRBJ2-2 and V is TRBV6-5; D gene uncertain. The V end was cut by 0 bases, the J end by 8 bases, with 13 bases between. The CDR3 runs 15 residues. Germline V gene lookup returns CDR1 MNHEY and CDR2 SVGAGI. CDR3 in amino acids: CASSYSNLGKGELFF. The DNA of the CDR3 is TGTGCCAGCAGTTACTCGAACCTAGGAAAAGGGGAGCTGTTTTTT.

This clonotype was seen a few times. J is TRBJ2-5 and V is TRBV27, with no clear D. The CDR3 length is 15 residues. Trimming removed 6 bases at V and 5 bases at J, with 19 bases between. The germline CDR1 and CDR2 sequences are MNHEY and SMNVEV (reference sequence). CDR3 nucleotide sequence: TGTGCCAGCAGAAGCCCTCCCAGTCTTGGGGAGACCCAGTACTTC. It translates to CASRSPPSLGETQYF.

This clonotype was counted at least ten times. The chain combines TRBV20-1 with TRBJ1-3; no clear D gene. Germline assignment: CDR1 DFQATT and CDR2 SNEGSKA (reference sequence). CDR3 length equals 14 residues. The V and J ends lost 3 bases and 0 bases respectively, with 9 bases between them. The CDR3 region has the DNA TGCAGTGCTAGGACTAGCATCTCTGGAAACACCATATATTTT. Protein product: CSARTSISGNTIYF.